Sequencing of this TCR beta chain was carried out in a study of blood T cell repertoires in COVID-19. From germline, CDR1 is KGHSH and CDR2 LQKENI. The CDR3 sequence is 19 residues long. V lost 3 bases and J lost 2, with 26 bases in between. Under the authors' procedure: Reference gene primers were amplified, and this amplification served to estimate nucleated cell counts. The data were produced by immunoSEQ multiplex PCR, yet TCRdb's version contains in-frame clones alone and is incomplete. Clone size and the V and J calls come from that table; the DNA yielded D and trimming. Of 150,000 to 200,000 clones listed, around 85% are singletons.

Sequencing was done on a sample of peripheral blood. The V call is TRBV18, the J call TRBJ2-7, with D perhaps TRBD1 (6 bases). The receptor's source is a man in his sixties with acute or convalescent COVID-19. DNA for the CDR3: TGTGCCAGCTCACCTACTCCCGGCACTTTAGGGGGAGAGGCCTACGAGCAGTACTTC. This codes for CASSPTPGTLGGEAYEQYF.